The 18 T cell receptor beta chains below were found in one sample sequenced in a study of T cell responses to AZD1222 COVID-19 vaccine (dated by TCRdb to the early 2020s). The library was obtained by the immunoSEQ multiplex PCR assay. The table comes from immuneACCESS by way of TCRdb, which keeps in-frame sequences with V and J called. Part of the clones is missing from these tables; in studies checked, under half for an unresolved V gene and the rest for unknown reasons. Here the sample has about 100,000 clones; roughly nine tenths occur a single time. Around 2% of the sample is held by the ten biggest clonotypes. Explained via the paper, the time point label denotes: baseline before first vaccination. The sample was peripheral blood, taken on day 0 of AZD1222 vaccination. These receptors were collected from an adult in good health.

This clone was counted between two and nine times. The chain links TRBV9 to TRBJ1-6, with D tentatively TRBD1 (6 bases). Germline values: CDR1 SGDLS, CDR2 YYNGEE. CDR3 length equals 14 residues. V was clipped by 3 bases and J by 13 bases, with 17 bases between them. The CDR3 coding sequence is TGTGCCAGCAGCGGGGGGCCTACCTGGGACCCCCTCCACTTT. Translated, it gives CASSGGPTWDPLHF.

The CDR3 nucleotides read TGTGCCAGCTCACCACCCACCCGGGAAAAACTGTTTTTT. Protein product: CASSPPTREKLFF. The J gene is TRBJ1-4, the V gene TRBV18; D gene uncertain. Trimming took 0 bases from V and 8 from J, leaving 7 bases between them. CDR3 size: 13 residues. CDR1 and CDR2 from the germline V gene are KGHSH and LQKENI.

This clone turned up a few times. V usage is TRBV19 and J usage is TRBJ1-5, with D unresolved. Germline assignment: CDR1 LNHDA and CDR2 SQIVND (reference sequence). Trimming took off 1 base at V and 9 bases at J, with 16 bases between the two ends. CDR3 size: 15 residues. Written as DNA, the CDR3 is TGTGCCAGTAGTATAGGGACTCCATGGATTCGGCCCCAGCATTTT. As protein: CASSIGTPWIRPQHF.

The chain joins TRBV18 to TRBJ2-2; perhaps TRBD1 as D (6 bases). From germline, CDR1 is KGHSH and CDR2 LQKENI. Trimming left V 6 bases short and J 0 bases short, with 17 bases between. The CDR3 contains 17 residues. CDR3 amino acids: CASSRQVTGANTGELFF. The CDR3 nucleotides read TGTGCCAGCTCCCGACAGGTGACAGGCGCGAACACCGGGGAGCTGTTTTTT.

The gene calls are TRBV7-3 and TRBJ2-1; D could derive from TRBD1 or TRBD2 (5 bases each). CDR1 and CDR2 from the germline V gene are SGHTA and FQGTGA. CDR3 size: 15 residues. With 1 base removed from V and 2 bases from J, the gap between germline ends came to 9 bases. CDR3 in amino acids: CASSLIGDPYNEQFF. The CDR3 DNA follows: TGTGCCAGCAGCTTAATAGGGGACCCCTACAATGAGCAGTTCTTC.

This clone was found once. V and J are TRBV19 and TRBJ2-4; the D call may be TRBD1 or TRBD2 (6 bases each). Germline V lookup: CDR1 LNHDA, CDR2 SQIVND (reference sequence). Trimming shortened V by 11 bases and J by 0 bases, and 11 bases separated the two germline ends. The CDR3 is 13 amino acids. CDR3 coding DNA: TGTGCCGCTGGGGGGCTAGCCAAAAACATTCAGTACTTC. Amino acids: CAAGGLAKNIQYF.

V usage is TRBV5-1 and J usage is TRBJ2-7, with no clear D. In germline, CDR1 is SGHRS, CDR2 YFSETQ. CDR3 size: 17 residues. Trimming removed 4 bases from V and 0 bases from J, with 20 bases in between. CDR3 residues: CASSRQSPPGYSYEQYF. The CDR3 nucleotides read TGCGCCAGCAGCCGCCAGTCTCCTCCGGGTTACTCCTACGAGCAGTACTTC.

A single count supports this clone. The chain employs TRBV5-4 and TRBJ2-3; 9 nucleotides align to TRBD2. Trimming cost V 6 bases and J 5 bases; bases outside gene matches: 13. The CDR3 extends over 16 amino acids. CDR1 SGHNT and CDR2 YYREEE come from the germline V gene (reference sequence). This chain's CDR3 is CASISRGSGSRDTQYF. The CDR3 DNA is TGTGCCAGCATTTCGAGGGGTAGCGGGAGTCGAGATACGCAGTATTTT.

This clone was found a few times. The chain uses TRBV12-3 or TRBV12-4 and TRBJ1-1; D is unclear. The length of the CDR3 is 11 residues. V was trimmed by 6 bases and J by 4 bases, leaving 6 bases between them. The CDR3 is CASRKGTEAFF. The CDR3 DNA reads as TGTGCCAGCAGGAAGGGCACTGAAGCTTTCTTT.

This chain links TRBV6-1 with TRBJ1-3; D gene unclear. The ends were cut back, 2 bases at V and 0 bases at J, with 8 bases in the middle. Germline V gene sequence: CDR1 MNHNS, CDR2 SASEGT. This CDR3 region has 15 residues. CDR3 in DNA: TGTGCCAGCAGTGAAAGCCATCTCTCTGGAAACACCATATATTTT. Its protein is CASSESHLSGNTIYF.

This chain uses TRBV4-2 with TRBJ2-1, with D tentatively TRBD2 (6 bases). The CDR3 extends over 16 amino acids. CDR1 is LGHNA and CDR2 is YNFKEQ in the germline V gene. V lost 6 bases and J lost 8, with 23 bases in between. CDR3 in amino acids: CASRGGWASARDEQFF. The CDR3 DNA is TGTGCCAGCAGGGGGGGATGGGCCTCGGCGAGGGATGAGCAGTTCTTC.

The chain recombines TRBV4-3 with TRBJ2-5; no clear D gene. The CDR3 spans 14 residues. Germline loops: CDR1 LGHNA, CDR2 YSLEER. Deletions cut 4 bases from V and 2 bases from J, with 11 bases between. The CDR3 nucleotides are TGCGCCAGCAGCCGGGGTGGGTTACAAGAGACCCAGTACTTC. It specifies CASSRGGLQETQYF.

The chain has TRBV9 and TRBJ2-5; weak D call: TRBD2 (5 bases). Germline lookup yields CDR1 SGDLS and CDR2 YYNGEE. CDR3 size: 15 residues. The V end lost 4 bases, the J end lost 1 base, and 14 bases lay between the germline ends. The CDR3 region has the DNA TGTGCCAGCAGCCGGTTAGCGACTGTCCAAGAGACCCAGTACTTC. Protein: CASSRLATVQETQYF.

CDR3: CSAFKGTGTEQFF. The DNA for the CDR3 is TGCAGCGCATTCAAGGGGACAGGGACCGAGCAGTTCTTC. The chain combines TRBV29-1 with TRBJ2-1, with TRBD1 identical over 9 bases. CDR3 length: 13 residues. CDR1 is SQVTM and CDR2 is ANQGSEA in the germline V gene. The V segment lost 7 bases and the J segment 10 bases; nucleotides outside the gene matches: 11.

The J gene is TRBJ2-7, the V gene TRBV28; perhaps D is TRBD1 or TRBD2 (5 bases each). The V and J ends lost 7 bases and 3 bases respectively, with 19 bases between them. The CDR3 runs 15 residues. Germline loops: CDR1 MDHEN, CDR2 SYDVKM. Here the CDR3 reads CASKSGGTAVYEQYF. For the CDR3, the DNA is TGTGCCAGCAAGAGTGGGGGAACGGCGGTCTACGAGCAGTACTTC.

This clone was counted between two and nine times. The V and J genes are TRBV30 and TRBJ1-2; no definite D call. Germline-derived CDR1 and CDR2 are GTSNPN and SVGIG (reference sequence). CDR3 length: 12 amino acids. V was pared by 1 base and J by 6 bases, with 9 bases between. Here the CDR3 DNA reads TGTGCCTGGAGTGCTGGACCTAATGGCTACACCTTC. Translated: CAWSAGPNGYTF. Together with reference TRBV30 and TRBJ1-2, the CDR3 gives the full variable domain: SQTIHQWPATLVQPVGSPLSLECTVEGTSNPNLYWYRQAAGRGLQLLFYSVGIGQISSEVPQNLSASRPQDRQFILSSKKLLLSDSGFYLCAWSAGPNGYTFGSGTRLTVV.

The sample holds a few counts of this clone. This rearrangement joins TRBV28 to TRBJ2-7; no definite D call. Per the germline V gene, CDR1 is MDHEN and CDR2 is SYDVKM. This CDR3 has 15 residues. V was cut by 6 bases and J by 3 bases, with 18 bases left in between. CDR3 coding DNA: TGTGCCAGCAGCTACATCGTCGACAAAGACTACGAGCAGTACTTC. This codes for CASSYIVDKDYEQYF.

This chain uses TRBV28 with TRBJ2-5; D gene ambiguous. The CDR3 is made up of 14 amino acids. V was cut by 3 bases and J by 0 bases, with 8 bases left in between. CDR1 is MDHEN, CDR2 SYDVKM, per germline. The CDR3 region is CASSLGSYQETQYF. The CDR3 DNA is TGTGCCAGCAGTTTGGGCAGTTACCAAGAGACCCAGTACTTC. Full variable domain (remainder filled in from reference TRBV28 and TRBJ2-5): DVKVTQSSRYLVKRTGEKVFLECVQDMDHENMFWYRQDPGLGLRLIYFSYDVKMKEKGDIPEGYSVSREKKERFSLILESASTNQTSMYLCASSLGSYQETQYFGPGTRLLVL.